This is a list of T cell receptor beta chains from one sample in a study of cytomegalovirus exposure and HLA in healthy donors. Repertoires were generated with immunoSEQ multiplex PCR, while TCRdb's copy carries only in-frame clones and drops some. The sample yields roughly 120,000 clones, 67% seen once. The material sequenced was PBMCs. These receptors were taken from a young man in good health and CMV-seropositive. Each CDR3 is given with its conserved first and last residue. The D gene is left open where the match is weak. Part of the rows lack a size; the others show once, few, many or a class for expanded clones.

NA TRBJ1-5 TRBV25-1 15 few CARRRGGGSNQPQHF TGTGCCCGACGGAGGGGGGGTGGTAGCAATCAGCCCCAGCATTTT
TRBD1 TRBJ2-1 TRBV6-5 15 few CASSKRQGTYNEQFF TGTGCCAGCAGCAAACGACAGGGGACCTACAATGAGCAGTTCTTC
NA TRBJ2-3 TRBV5-1 14 NA CASRRSGTTDTQYF TGCGCCAGCAGACGGAGCGGAACAACAGATACGCAGTATTTT
NA TRBJ2-3 TRBV9 14 NA CASSVRQATDTQYF TGTGCCAGCAGCGTACGACAGGCCACAGATACGCAGTATTTT
NA TRBJ1-6 TRBV6-5 15 NA CASSYSGGGNSPLHF TGTGCCAGCAGTTACTCGGGAGGGGGTAATTCACCCCTCCACTTT
TRBD2 TRBJ2-1 TRBV4-2 16 NA CASSQERGGSYNEQFF TGTGCCAGCAGCCAAGAGCGGGGGGGCTCCTACAATGAGCAGTTCTTC
NA TRBJ1-5 TRBV19 15 NA CASSLLLGGNQPQHF TGTGCCAGTAGTTTGCTTCTAGGGGGCAATCAGCCCCAGCATTTT
NA TRBJ2-2 TRBV28 16 NA CASRKIGQINTGELFF TGTGCCAGCCGTAAAATCGGACAGATTAACACCGGGGAGCTGTTTTTT
NA TRBJ2-7 TRBV25-1 12 NA CASRASGGLEYF TGTGCCAGCAGAGCATCTGGGGGCCTGGAGTACTTC
TRBD1 TRBJ1-4 TRBV6-1 14 many CASSIGTGTEKLFF TGTGCCAGCAGTATTGGGACAGGGACGGAAAAACTGTTTTTT
TRBD1 TRBJ2-1 TRBV5-1 13 NA CASNKGAVDEQFF TGCGCCAGCAACAAGGGGGCAGTCGATGAGCAGTTCTTC
TRBD2 TRBJ2-1 TRBV15 13 NA CATSAYRGGEQFF TGTGCCACCAGCGCCTACCGGGGGGGTGAGCAGTTCTTC
NA TRBJ1-5 TRBV15 14 NA CATSRAGPNQPQHF TGTGCCACCAGCAGAGCAGGGCCCAATCAGCCCCAGCATTTT
NA TRBJ1-1 TRBV5-3 15 NA CARSSRGPRNTEAFF TGTGCCAGAAGCTCCAGGGGCCCAAGGAACACTGAAGCTTTCTTT
TRBD1 TRBJ2-3 TRBV5-6 15 few CASSPRQGSTDTQYF TGTGCCAGCAGCCCCCGACAGGGTTCAACAGATACGCAGTATTTT
NA TRBJ2-1 TRBV29-1 12 once CSVEQPPGEQFF TGCAGCGTTGAGCAGCCCCCAGGTGAGCAGTTCTTC
NA TRBJ1-1 TRBV6-6 13 NA CASRQGKSSEAFF TGTGCCAGCAGACAGGGTAAATCGTCTGAAGCTTTCTTT
TRBD1 TRBJ1-4 TRBV27 20 few CASSLSIPGTGFSYNEKLFF TGTGCCAGCAGTTTATCGATCCCCGGGACAGGGTTTTCTTACAATGAAAAACTGTTTTTT
NA TRBJ1-4 TRBV5-1 16 NA CASSPVGALGDEKLFF TGCGCCAGCAGCCCGGTTGGGGCACTGGGTGATGAAAAACTGTTTTTT
TRBD1 TRBJ1-1 TRBV19 15 few CASSLQGAGVAEAFF TGTGCCAGTAGTCTACAGGGGGCTGGGGTCGCTGAAGCTTTCTTT
NA TRBJ2-2 TRBV30 13 NA CARSSRVAGELFF TGTGCCCGTTCCTCCAGGGTCGCCGGGGAGCTGTTTTTT
NA TRBJ2-1 TRBV19 12 NA CASFGSNDEQFF TGTGCCAGCTTTGGGAGCAATGATGAGCAGTTCTTC
NA TRBJ2-3 TRBV6-1 15 few CASSDGSGEADTQYF TGTGCCAGCAGTGACGGATCAGGGGAAGCAGATACGCAGTATTTT
NA TRBJ2-3 TRBV18 13 NA CASSATSTDTQYF TGTGCCAGCTCAGCCACAAGCACAGATACGCAGTATTTT
TRBD1 TRBJ1-2 TRBV6-5 12 few CASRTGDYGYTF TGTGCCAGCAGGACAGGGGACTATGGCTACACCTTC
TRBD1 TRBJ1-2 TRBV19 17 few CASSGWTGPSNNYGYTF TGTGCCAGTAGTGGTTGGACAGGCCCATCTAATAACTATGGCTACACCTTC
TRBD2 TRBJ2-6 TRBV11-2 16 NA CASSRFTSGGARVLTF TGTGCCAGCAGCCGATTTACTAGCGGGGGGGCTAGAGTCCTGACTTTC
NA TRBJ1-6 TRBV28 13 NA CASSLAENSPLHF TGTGCCAGCAGTTTGGCGGAGAATTCACCCCTCCACTTT
NA TRBJ1-2 TRBV28 12 NA CASRDLDYGYTF TGTGCCAGCCGAGATCTTGACTATGGCTACACCTTC
TRBD1 TRBJ1-2 TRBV5-1 17 NA CASSSRPGQGFSYGYTF TGCGCCAGCAGCTCTCGTCCGGGACAGGGGTTTAGCTATGGCTACACCTTC
TRBD1 TRBJ2-7 TRBV10-2 13 NA CASSGTGTYEQYF TGCGCCAGCAGTGGGACAGGGACCTACGAGCAGTACTTC
NA TRBJ1-5 TRBV2 13 NA CASSDGRNQPQHF TGTGCCAGCAGTGATGGGCGCAATCAGCCCCAGCATTTT
NA TRBJ2-5 TRBV28 15 NA CASSFGSQYQETQYF TGTGCCAGCAGTTTCGGGTCTCAATACCAAGAGACCCAGTACTTC
TRBD2 TRBJ2-5 TRBV11-2 14 NA CASSFGGGQETQYF TGTGCCAGCAGCTTCGGCGGGGGCCAAGAGACCCAGTACTTC
TRBD2 TRBJ2-1 TRBV7-9 17 NA CASSSRSGGVGLHEQFF TGTGCCAGCAGCTCCCGGTCGGGGGGTGTAGGTCTCCATGAGCAGTTCTTC
NA TRBJ1-1 TRBV19 15 NA CASSKPHTGNTEAFF TGTGCCAGTAGTAAACCCCATACAGGGAACACTGAAGCTTTCTTT
NA TRBJ1-2 TRBV11-2 14 few CASSLLDRSYGYTF TGTGCCAGCAGCTTACTAGACAGGTCCTATGGCTACACCTTC
TRBD1 TRBJ2-7 TRBV9 15 NA CASSVDWDSSYEQYF TGTGCCAGCAGCGTAGATTGGGACAGCTCCTACGAGCAGTACTTC
NA TRBJ1-6 TRBV15 15 few CATRIGLEGNSPLHF TGTGCCACCAGGATTGGACTTGAGGGAAATTCACCCCTCCACTTT
TRBD2 TRBJ2-3 TRBV6-1 15 few CASSEESGGAYTQYF TGTGCCAGCAGTGAAGAAAGCGGGGGGGCATATACGCAGTATTTT
NA TRBJ2-3 TRBV5-1 14 NA CASSLLQSTDTQYF TGCGCCAGCAGCTTGTTACAAAGCACAGATACGCAGTATTTT
NA TRBJ2-3 TRBV6-5 11 NA CASRSLGTQYF TGTGCCAGCAGGTCCCTCGGTACGCAGTATTTT